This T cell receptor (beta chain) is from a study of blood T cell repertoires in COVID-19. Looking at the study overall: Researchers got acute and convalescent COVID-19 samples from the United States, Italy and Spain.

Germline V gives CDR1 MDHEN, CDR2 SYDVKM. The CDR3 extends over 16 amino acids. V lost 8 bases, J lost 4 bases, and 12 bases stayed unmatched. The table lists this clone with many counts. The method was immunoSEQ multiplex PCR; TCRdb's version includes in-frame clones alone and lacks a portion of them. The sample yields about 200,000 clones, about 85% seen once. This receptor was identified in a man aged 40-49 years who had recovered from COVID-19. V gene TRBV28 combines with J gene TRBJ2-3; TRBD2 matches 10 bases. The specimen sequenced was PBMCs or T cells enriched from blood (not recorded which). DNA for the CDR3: TGTGCCAGCGGGGGACTAGCGACCCGCGGGCCAGATACGCAGTATTTT. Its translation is CASGGLATRGPDTQYF.